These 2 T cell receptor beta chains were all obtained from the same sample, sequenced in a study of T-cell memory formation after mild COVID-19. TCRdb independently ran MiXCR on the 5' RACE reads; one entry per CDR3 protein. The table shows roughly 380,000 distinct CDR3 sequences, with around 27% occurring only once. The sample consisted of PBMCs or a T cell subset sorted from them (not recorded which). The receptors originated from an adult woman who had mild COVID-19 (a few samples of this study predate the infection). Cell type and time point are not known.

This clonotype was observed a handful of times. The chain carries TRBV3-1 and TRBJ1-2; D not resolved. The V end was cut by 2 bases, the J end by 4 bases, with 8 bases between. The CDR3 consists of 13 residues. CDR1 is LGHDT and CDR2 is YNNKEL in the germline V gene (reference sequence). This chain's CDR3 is CASSQIGSYGYTF. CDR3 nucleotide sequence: TGTGCCAGCAGCCAAATCGGCAGCTATGGCTACACCTTC.

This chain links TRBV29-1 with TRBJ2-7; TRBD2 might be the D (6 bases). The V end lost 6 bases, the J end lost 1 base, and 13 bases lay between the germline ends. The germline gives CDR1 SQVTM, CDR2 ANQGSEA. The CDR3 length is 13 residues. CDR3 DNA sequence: TGCAGCGTAGCTACTAGCAAGTCCTACGAGCAGTACTTC. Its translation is CSVATSKSYEQYF.